This T cell receptor (beta chain) is from a study of T-cell memory formation after mild COVID-19. Study-wide background: The study found TCR clusters largely donor specific.

Of note for this clonotype: Its matching antigen is unknown.

CDR3 length: 16 amino acids. The trim removed 6 bases at V and 5 bases at J, leaving 15 bases unmatched. From germline, CDR1 is SQVTM and CDR2 ANQGSEA. Using constant-segment primers, 5'RACE produced TCR alpha and TCR beta cDNA libraries carrying sample barcodes and UMIs. TCRdb itself ran the 5' RACE reads through MiXCR, one entry per CDR3 protein. The repertoire holds a few hundred thousand distinct CDR3 sequences, with approximately 15% as singletons. General study points: Pre-infection memory harbored some responding clones, suggesting cross-reactive memory joined. CD4+ bias marked clones expanding day 15 to 37, unlike balanced contracting clones.

What was sequenced was PBMCs or a T cell subset sorted from them (not recorded which). The chain is built from TRBV29-1 and TRBJ2-3, with 9 bases that match TRBD1. The clonotype was recovered from a young man who had mild COVID-19 (a few samples of this study predate the infection). Cell type and time point are not known. The CDR3 spells CSVGPTWTGAGDTQYF. Written as DNA, the CDR3 is TGCAGCGTGGGCCCGACCTGGACAGGGGCAGGAGATACGCAGTATTTT.